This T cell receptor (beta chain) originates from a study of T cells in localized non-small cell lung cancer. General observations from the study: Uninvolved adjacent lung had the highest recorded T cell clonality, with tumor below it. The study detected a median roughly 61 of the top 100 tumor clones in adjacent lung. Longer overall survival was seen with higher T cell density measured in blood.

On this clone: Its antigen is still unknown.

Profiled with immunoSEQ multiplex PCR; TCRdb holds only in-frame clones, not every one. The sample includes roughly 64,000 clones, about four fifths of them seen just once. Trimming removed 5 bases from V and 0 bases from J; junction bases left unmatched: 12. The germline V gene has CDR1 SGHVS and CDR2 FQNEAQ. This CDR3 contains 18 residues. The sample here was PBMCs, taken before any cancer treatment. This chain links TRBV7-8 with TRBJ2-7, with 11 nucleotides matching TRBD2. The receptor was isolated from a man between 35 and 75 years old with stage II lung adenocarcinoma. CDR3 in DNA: TGTGCCAGCAGCCCGACCATAGCGGGAGGGAGTAGCTCCTACGAGCAGTACTTC. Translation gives CASSPTIAGGSSSYEQYF.